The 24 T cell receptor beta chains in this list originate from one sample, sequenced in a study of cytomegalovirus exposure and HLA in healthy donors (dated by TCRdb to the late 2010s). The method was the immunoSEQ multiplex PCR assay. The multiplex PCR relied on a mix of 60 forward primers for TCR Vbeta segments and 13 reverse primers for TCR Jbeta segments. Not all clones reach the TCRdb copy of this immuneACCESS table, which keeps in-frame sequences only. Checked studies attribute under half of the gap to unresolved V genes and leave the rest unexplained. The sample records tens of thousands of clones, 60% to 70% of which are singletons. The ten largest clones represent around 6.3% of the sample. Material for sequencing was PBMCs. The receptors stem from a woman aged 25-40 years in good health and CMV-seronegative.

The CDR3: CASSPQYRQETQYF. In DNA, the CDR3 is TGTGCCAGCAGCCCCCAATACAGGCAAGAGACCCAGTACTTC. This sequence joins TRBV28 and TRBJ2-5; the D gene is possibly TRBD1 (5 bases). The ends were cut back, 6 bases at V and 2 bases at J, with 13 bases in the middle. Looked up from germline, CDR1 is MDHEN and CDR2 is SYDVKM. The CDR3 totals 14 residues.

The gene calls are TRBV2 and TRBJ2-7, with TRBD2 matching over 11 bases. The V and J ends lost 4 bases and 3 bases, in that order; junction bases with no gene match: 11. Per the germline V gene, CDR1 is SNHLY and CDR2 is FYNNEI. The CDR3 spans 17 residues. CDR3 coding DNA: TGTGCCAGCAGTGGCTCCCCCGGGACTAGCGGATTCTACGAGCAGTACTTC. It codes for CASSGSPGTSGFYEQYF.

CDR3: CASSTGQSNTEAFF. CDR3 sequence (DNA): TGTGCCAGCAGCACCGGACAGTCAAACACTGAAGCTTTCTTT. The chain couples TRBV11-2 to TRBJ1-1; the D gene is possibly TRBD1 (6 bases). CDR1 is SGHAT and CDR2 is FQNNGV in the germline V gene. This CDR3 comprises 14 residues. V was trimmed by 5 bases and J by 2 bases, leaving 12 bases between them. The full variable domain, with the rest looked up from reference TRBV11-2 and TRBJ1-1, is EAGVAQSPRYKIIEKRQSVAFWCNPISGHATLYWYQQILGQGPKLLIQFQNNGVVDDSQLPKDRFSAERLKGVDSTLKIQPAKLEDSAVYLCASSTGQSNTEAFFGQGTRLTVV.

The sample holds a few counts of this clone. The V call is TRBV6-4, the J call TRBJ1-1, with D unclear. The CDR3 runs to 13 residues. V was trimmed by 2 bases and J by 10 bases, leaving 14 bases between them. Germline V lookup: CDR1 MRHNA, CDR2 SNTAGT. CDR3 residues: CASSDGGRLGAFF. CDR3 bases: TGTGCCAGCAGTGACGGAGGGAGGTTGGGAGCTTTCTTT.

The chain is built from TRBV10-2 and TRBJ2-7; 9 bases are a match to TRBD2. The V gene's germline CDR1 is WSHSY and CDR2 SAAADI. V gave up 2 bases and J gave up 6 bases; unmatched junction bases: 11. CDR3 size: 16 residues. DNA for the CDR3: TGCGCCAGCAGTGAGGAGTTGCGGGGGGGATTAGGCGAGCAGTACTTC. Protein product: CASSEELRGGLGEQYF.

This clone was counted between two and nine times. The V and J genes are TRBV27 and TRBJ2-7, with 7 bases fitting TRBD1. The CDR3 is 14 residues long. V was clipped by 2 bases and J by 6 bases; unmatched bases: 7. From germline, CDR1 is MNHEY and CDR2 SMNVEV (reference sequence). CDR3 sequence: CASSLPLGQLEQYF. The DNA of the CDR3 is TGTGCCAGCAGTTTACCGCTGGGACAGCTCGAGCAGTACTTC.

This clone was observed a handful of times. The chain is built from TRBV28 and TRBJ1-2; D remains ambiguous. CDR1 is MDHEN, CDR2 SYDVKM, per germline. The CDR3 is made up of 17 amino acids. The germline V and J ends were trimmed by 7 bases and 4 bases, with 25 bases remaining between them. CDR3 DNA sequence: TGTGCCAGCACCTGGAGAGGGTCGAGTGGGGTGCGCTATGGCTACACCTTC. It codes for CASTWRGSSGVRYGYTF.

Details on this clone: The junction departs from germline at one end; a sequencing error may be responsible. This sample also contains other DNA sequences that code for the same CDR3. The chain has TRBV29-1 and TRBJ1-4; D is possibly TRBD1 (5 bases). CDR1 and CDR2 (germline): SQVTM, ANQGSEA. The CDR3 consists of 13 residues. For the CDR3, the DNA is TGTAGCGTTGAAGATGTGGGGGGTGAAAAACTGTTTTTT. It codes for CSVEDVGGEKLFF.

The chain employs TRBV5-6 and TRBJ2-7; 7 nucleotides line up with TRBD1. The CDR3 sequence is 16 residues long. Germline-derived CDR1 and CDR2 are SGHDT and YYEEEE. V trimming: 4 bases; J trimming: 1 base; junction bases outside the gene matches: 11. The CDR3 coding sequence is TGTGCCAGCAGCCCTCAACAGGGGTATATGTCCTACGAGCAGTACTTC. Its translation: CASSPQQGYMSYEQYF.

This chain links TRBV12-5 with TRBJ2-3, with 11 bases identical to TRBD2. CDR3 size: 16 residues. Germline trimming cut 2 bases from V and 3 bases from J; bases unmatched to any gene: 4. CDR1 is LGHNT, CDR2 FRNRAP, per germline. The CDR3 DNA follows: TGTGCTAGTGGTTTGTGGATAGCGGGGGGGACAGATACGCAGTATTTT. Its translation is CASGLWIAGGTDTQYF.

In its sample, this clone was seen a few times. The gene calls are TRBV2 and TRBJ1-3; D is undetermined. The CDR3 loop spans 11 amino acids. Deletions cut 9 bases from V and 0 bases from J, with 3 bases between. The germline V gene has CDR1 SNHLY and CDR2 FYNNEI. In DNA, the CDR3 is TGTGCCAGTTACTCTGGAAACACCATATATTTT. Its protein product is CASYSGNTIYF.

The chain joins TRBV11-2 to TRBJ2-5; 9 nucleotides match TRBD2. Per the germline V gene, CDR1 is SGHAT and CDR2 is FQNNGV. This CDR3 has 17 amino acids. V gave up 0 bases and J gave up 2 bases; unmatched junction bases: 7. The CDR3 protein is CASSLDGLAGPQETQYF. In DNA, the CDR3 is TGTGCCAGCAGCTTAGATGGGCTAGCGGGGCCTCAAGAGACCCAGTACTTC.

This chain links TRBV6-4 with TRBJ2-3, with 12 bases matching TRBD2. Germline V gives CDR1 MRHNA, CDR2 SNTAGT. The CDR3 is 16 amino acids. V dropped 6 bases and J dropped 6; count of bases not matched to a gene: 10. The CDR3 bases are TGTGCCAGCAGGCCTAGCGGGAGGGCCCTCGGGGATACGCAGTATTTT. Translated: CASRPSGRALGDTQYF.

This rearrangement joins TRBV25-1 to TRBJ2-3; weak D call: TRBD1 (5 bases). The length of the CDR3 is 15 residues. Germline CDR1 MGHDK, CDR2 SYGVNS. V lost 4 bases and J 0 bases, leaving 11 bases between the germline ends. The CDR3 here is CASSVTASSTDTQYF. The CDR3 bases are TGTGCCAGCAGTGTGACAGCTAGTAGCACAGATACGCAGTATTTT.

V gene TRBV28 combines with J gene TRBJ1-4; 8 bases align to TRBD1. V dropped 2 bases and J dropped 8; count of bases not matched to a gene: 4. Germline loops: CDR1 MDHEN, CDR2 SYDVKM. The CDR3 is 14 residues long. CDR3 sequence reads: CASSLQGAGEKLFF. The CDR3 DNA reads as TGTGCCAGCAGTTTACAGGGGGCGGGCGAAAAACTGTTTTTT.

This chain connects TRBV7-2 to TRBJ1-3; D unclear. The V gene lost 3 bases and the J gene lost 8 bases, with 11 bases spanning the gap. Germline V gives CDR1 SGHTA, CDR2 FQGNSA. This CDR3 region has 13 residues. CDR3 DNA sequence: TGTGCCAGCAGCTTTGGCCAAGTTGACACCATATATTTT. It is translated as CASSFGQVDTIYF.

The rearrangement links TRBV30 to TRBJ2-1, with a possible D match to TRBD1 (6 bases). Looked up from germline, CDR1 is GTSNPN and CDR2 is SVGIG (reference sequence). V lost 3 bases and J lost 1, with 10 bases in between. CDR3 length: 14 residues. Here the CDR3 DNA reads TGTGCCTGGAGAGGGGGAGAGTCCTACAATGAGCAGTTCTTC. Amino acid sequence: CAWRGGESYNEQFF.

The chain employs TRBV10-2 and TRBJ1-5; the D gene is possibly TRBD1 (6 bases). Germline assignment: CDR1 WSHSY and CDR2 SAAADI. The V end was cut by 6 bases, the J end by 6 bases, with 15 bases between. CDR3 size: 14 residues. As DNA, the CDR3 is TGCGCCAGCAGAGATACAGGGCTGGGTCAGCCCCAGCATTTT. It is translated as CASRDTGLGQPQHF.

CDR3 in amino acids: CASSLILAAGNTIYF. DNA for the CDR3: TGTGCCAGCAGCTTAATATTGGCAGCTGGAAACACCATATATTTT. The chain has TRBV7-6 and TRBJ1-3; D is unclear. Looked up from germline, CDR1 is SGHVS and CDR2 is FNYEAQ. This CDR3 region has 15 residues. With 2 bases removed from V and 2 bases from J, the gap between germline ends came to 10 bases.

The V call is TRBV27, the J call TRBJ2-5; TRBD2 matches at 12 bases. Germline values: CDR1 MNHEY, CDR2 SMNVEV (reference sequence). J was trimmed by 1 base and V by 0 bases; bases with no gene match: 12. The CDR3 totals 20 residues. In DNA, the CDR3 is TGTGCCAGCAGTTTATCAAAGGGTACTAGCGGGAGGCCCGGCCAAGAGACCCAGTACTTC. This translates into CASSLSKGTSGRPGQETQYF.

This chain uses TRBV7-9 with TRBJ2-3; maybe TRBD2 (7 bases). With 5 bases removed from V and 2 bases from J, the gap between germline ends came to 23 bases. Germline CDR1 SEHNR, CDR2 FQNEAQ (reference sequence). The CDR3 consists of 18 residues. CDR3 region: CASSRRAFAGANTDTQYF. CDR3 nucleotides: TGTGCCAGCAGCAGACGGGCGTTTGCGGGGGCCAACACAGATACGCAGTATTTT.

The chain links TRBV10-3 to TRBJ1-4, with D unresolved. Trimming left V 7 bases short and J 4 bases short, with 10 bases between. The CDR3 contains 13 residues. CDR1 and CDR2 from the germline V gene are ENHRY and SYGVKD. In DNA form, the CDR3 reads TGTGCCATCACCCCCCGGGTTAATGAAAAACTGTTTTTT. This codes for CAITPRVNEKLFF.

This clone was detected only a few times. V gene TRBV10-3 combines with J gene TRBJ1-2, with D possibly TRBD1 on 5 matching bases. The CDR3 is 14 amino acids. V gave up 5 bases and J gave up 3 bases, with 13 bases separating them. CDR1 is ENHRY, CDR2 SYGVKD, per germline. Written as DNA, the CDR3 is TGTGCCATCAGTAACCGCTCAGGGCACTATGGCTACACCTTC. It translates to CAISNRSGHYGYTF.

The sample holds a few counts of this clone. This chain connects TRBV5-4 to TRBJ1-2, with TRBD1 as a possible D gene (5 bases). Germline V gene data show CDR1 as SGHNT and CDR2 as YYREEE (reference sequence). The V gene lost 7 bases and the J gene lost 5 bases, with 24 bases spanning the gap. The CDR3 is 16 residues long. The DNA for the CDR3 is TGTGCCAGCTCCAACCCTGGGGAAGGGGCTTGGTATGGCTACACCTTC. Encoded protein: CASSNPGEGAWYGYTF.